Listed here are 15 T cell receptor beta chains from one sample, sequenced in a study of cytomegalovirus exposure and HLA in healthy donors. The PCR made use of 60 Vbeta and 13 Jbeta primers. Libraries were prepared by immunoSEQ multiplex PCR; TCRdb keeps only in-frame clonotypes and omits some of them. The sample lists some 150,000 clones; about three quarters were seen once. Material: PBMCs. The receptors come from a woman aged 25 to 39 in good health and CMV-seronegative.

The chain combines TRBV30 with TRBJ1-5; TRBD1 matches at 8 bases. Losses at the gene ends were 1 base for V and 8 bases for J; bases not matched to a gene: 4. Germline assignment: CDR1 GTSNPN and CDR2 SVGIG (reference sequence). The CDR3 runs 13 residues. The CDR3 DNA reads as TGTGCCTGGAGTGGAACAGGGGGGAAGCCCCAGCATTTT. It is translated as CAWSGTGGKPQHF. The variable domain in full, with the rest retrieved from reference TRBV30 and TRBJ1-5, is SQTIHQWPATLVQPVGSPLSLECTVEGTSNPNLYWYRQAAGRGLQLLFYSVGIGQISSEVPQNLSASRPQDRQFILSSKKLLLSDSGFYLCAWSGTGGKPQHFGDGTRLSIL.

The chain combines TRBV9 with TRBJ2-7; possibly TRBD2 for D (7 bases). Between the trimmed V and J ends, which lost 2 bases and 2 bases, there was a span of 11 bases. The V gene's germline CDR1 is SGDLS and CDR2 YYNGEE. The CDR3 totals 14 residues. CDR3 sequence reads: CASSVGGPAYEQYF. The CDR3 DNA follows: TGTGCCAGCAGCGTCGGGGGGCCCGCCTACGAGCAGTACTTC.

The rearrangement joins TRBV30 to TRBJ1-1; 7 nucleotides align to TRBD1. The trim removed 1 base at V and 11 bases at J, leaving 7 bases unmatched. The germline V gene has CDR1 GTSNPN and CDR2 SVGIG (reference sequence). The CDR3 has 12 residues. The CDR3 nucleotides read TGTGCCTGGAGTGCCGGGACAGTGTTCGCTTTCTTT. Translated: CAWSAGTVFAFF.

J is TRBJ2-5 and V is TRBV10-3; 7 bases are shared with TRBD1. Germline loops: CDR1 ENHRY, CDR2 SYGVKD. Trimming took 4 bases from V and 5 from J; bases not matched to a gene: 4. This CDR3 is 13 amino acids long. The CDR3 sequence: CAISGQGSETQYF. CDR3 coding DNA: TGTGCCATCAGTGGACAGGGTTCGGAGACCCAGTACTTC.

This chain connects TRBV5-1 to TRBJ1-2; D is possibly TRBD1 (6 bases). The CDR3 consists of 13 residues. Germline loops: CDR1 SGHRS, CDR2 YFSETQ. The V end was cut by 5 bases, the J end by 8 bases, with 16 bases between. CDR3 DNA: TGCGCCAGCAGTTCGACAGGCTTAGGGGGCTACACCTTC. Protein product: CASSSTGLGGYTF.

This clone was counted a few times. The J gene is TRBJ1-1, the V gene TRBV6-5; the D gene is possibly TRBD1 (5 bases). V shed 7 bases and J shed 6 bases, with 15 bases lying between them. CDR1 and CDR2 (germline): MNHEY, SVGAGI. CDR3 size: 13 residues. DNA of the CDR3: TGTGCCAGCACCGGACACGGTACGCCTGAAGCTTTCTTT. This gives the protein CASTGHGTPEAFF.

The rearrangement joins TRBV5-1 to TRBJ2-7; TRBD1 matches at 7 bases. Looked up from germline, CDR1 is SGHRS and CDR2 is YFSETQ. Trimming cost V 1 base and J 6 bases; bases outside gene matches: 7. The CDR3 loop spans 14 amino acids. CDR3: CASSLRLGGSEQYF. The CDR3 nucleotides read TGCGCCAGCAGCTTGCGATTAGGGGGCAGCGAGCAGTACTTC.

The chain carries TRBV25-1 and TRBJ1-1, with D tentatively TRBD1 (5 bases). There are 13 residues in the CDR3. V lost 2 bases, J lost 7 bases, and 11 bases lay in between. Germline V CDR1 and CDR2: MGHDK, SYGVNS. CDR3 region: CASSEGGWGEAFF. The CDR3 nucleotides read TGTGCCAGCAGTGAAGGGGGGTGGGGTGAAGCTTTCTTT.

The chain employs TRBV12-2 and TRBJ2-7; no DNA check was done on the table's D call, TRBD1. TRBV12-2 is a pseudogene segment. The CDR3 length is 15 residues. This CDR3 is CASRLGRGLLYEQYF. The CDR3 DNA is TGTGCAAGTCGCTTAGGCAGGGGTCTACTTTACGAGCAGTACTTC.

DNA of the CDR3: TGTGCCAGCAGCCCCCAGAGAGGGAACACCATATATTTT. This encodes CASSPQRGNTIYF. V and J are TRBV7-8 and TRBJ1-3; no clear D gene. The CDR3 length is 13 residues. The germline V and J ends were trimmed by 5 bases and 7 bases, with 12 bases remaining between them. The V gene's germline CDR1 is SGHVS and CDR2 FQNEAQ.

CDR3 nucleotides: TGTGCCAGCAGTTACTCAGGGGATAGCAATCAGCCCCAGCATTTT. It codes for CASSYSGDSNQPQHF. This chain uses TRBV6-5 with TRBJ1-5, with a possible D match to TRBD1 (5 bases). The CDR3 totals 15 residues. CDR1 and CDR2 from the germline V gene are MNHEY and SVGAGI. Between the trimmed V and J ends, which lost 0 bases and 0 bases, there was a span of 6 bases.

The rearrangement uses TRBV5-1 and TRBJ2-1; tentatively, D is TRBD2 (7 bases). With 4 bases removed from V and 9 bases from J, the gap between germline ends came to 17 bases. The length of the CDR3 is 14 residues. Germline CDR1 and CDR2: SGHRS and YFSETQ. The CDR3 sequence: CASSLRRGALEQFF. CDR3 in DNA: TGCGCCAGCAGCCTCCGTCGGGGGGCGCTTGAGCAGTTCTTC.

The chain is built from TRBV5-1 and TRBJ2-3; 9 bases match TRBD1. The V gene's germline CDR1 is SGHRS and CDR2 YFSETQ. This CDR3 region has 16 residues. With V trimmed by 2 bases and J by 5 bases, 9 bases remained unmatched. The CDR3 DNA is TGCGCCAGCAGCTTCACCGGACAGGGGTATAAAGATACGCAGTATTTT. Translating it yields CASSFTGQGYKDTQYF. The variable domain in full, with the rest retrieved from reference TRBV5-1 and TRBJ2-3, is KAGVTQTPRYLIKTRGQQVTLSCSPISGHRSVSWYQQTPGQGLQFLFEYFSETQRNKGNFPGRFSGRQFSNSRSEMNVSTLELGDSALYLCASSFTGQGYKDTQYFGPGTRLTVL.

The V and J genes are TRBV18 and TRBJ1-1, with D unclear. This CDR3 comprises 15 residues. CDR1 is KGHSH, CDR2 LQKENI, per germline. Trimming pared 2 bases from V and 3 bases from J, leaving 13 bases between. The CDR3 sequence is CASSPTLSADTEAFF. DNA for the CDR3: TGTGCCAGCTCACCAACGCTATCAGCGGACACTGAAGCTTTCTTT.

V usage is TRBV11-2 and J usage is TRBJ1-2, with TRBD1 matching over 7 bases. This CDR3 is built from 13 residues. The junction had 6 bases not matched to a gene; V was cut back by 5 bases and J by 6 bases. The V gene's germline CDR1 is SGHAT and CDR2 FQNNGV. The CDR3 spells CASSLTGPNGYTF. The CDR3 nucleotides are TGTGCCAGCAGCCTGACAGGGCCCAATGGCTACACCTTC. The full variable domain, with the rest looked up from reference TRBV11-2 and TRBJ1-2, is EAGVAQSPRYKIIEKRQSVAFWCNPISGHATLYWYQQILGQGPKLLIQFQNNGVVDDSQLPKDRFSAERLKGVDSTLKIQPAKLEDSAVYLCASSLTGPNGYTFGSGTRLTVV.